The entry that follows covers one T cell receptor beta chain sequence. Reverse transcription of about 0.5 to 1 ug RNA was carried out with random hexamers. With immunoSEQ multiplex PCR, TCR beta CDR3 was amplified across 54 Vbeta and 13 Jbeta. TCRdb reprocessed the immunoSEQ multiplex PCR reads with MiXCR, giving one entry per CDR3 protein. The sample contains about 400,000 distinct CDR3 sequences, 85% of which appear only once. CDR1 is MNHEY and CDR2 is SVGAGI in the germline V gene. Trimming cost V 0 bases and J 8 bases; bases outside gene matches: 2. This CDR3 is built from 13 residues. The data stem from a study of CD8 T cells in Susac syndrome.

The receptor was isolated from a human donor with multiple sclerosis. The sequencing sample was made of CD8+ T cells from PBMCs. This rearrangement joins TRBV6-5 to TRBJ1-1, with 8 bases matching TRBD1. DNA of the CDR3: TGTGCCAGCAGTTACTCTTGGACAGGGGAAGCTTTCTTT. Protein: CASSYSWTGEAFF.